Sequencing of this T cell receptor (beta chain) was carried out in a study of blood T cells in healthy people across ages. The use of a sample-barcoded 5' primer and a J-beta primer mix characterized a second PCR of roughly 7 to 12 cycles. TCRdb analysed the 5' RACE reads with MiXCR anew, one entry per CDR3 protein. The sample has about 1.4 million distinct CDR3 sequences; approximately 59% are singletons. Total RNA extracted from each sample amounted to at least 5.5 micrograms. V lost 0 bases to trimming and J lost 11 bases, with 6 bases between them. Looked up from germline, CDR1 is LGHNA and CDR2 is YNFKEQ. The CDR3 consists of 11 residues.

The sequence was obtained from a man in his late teens or twenties in good health. This chain connects TRBV4-2 to TRBJ2-3; the D is unclear. Sequenced sample: blood. The CDR3 reads CASSQERGQYF. CDR3 nucleotides: TGTGCCAGCAGCCAAGAACGAGGGCAGTATTTT.